Presented here are 3 T cell receptor beta chains from one specimen sequenced in a study of blood T cells in healthy people across ages. The second PCR ran roughly 7 to 12 cycles with a sample-barcoded 5' primer and J-beta primers. MiXCR, applied by TCRdb to the 5' RACE reads, yields one record per CDR3 protein. The table lists about 1.8 million distinct CDR3 sequences, just under 50% of them singletons. The specimen was blood. The receptors were gathered from a woman aged 40 to 49 in good health.

The rearrangement joins TRBV4-3 to TRBJ2-3; tentatively, D is TRBD1 (6 bases). Germline assignment: CDR1 LGHNA and CDR2 YSLEER. The CDR3 consists of 15 residues. Trimming left V 0 bases short and J 4 bases short, with 11 bases between. CDR3 sequence reads: CASSQDNTGSDTQYF. The CDR3 DNA follows: TGCGCCAGCAGCCAAGATAATACAGGGTCAGATACGCAGTATTTT.

The chain recombines TRBV23-1 with TRBJ1-5; 8 nucleotides agree with TRBD1. TRBV23-1 is flagged as an ORF with uncertain function. The CDR3 length is 16 residues. Trimming at V came to 6 bases and at J to 0 bases, leaving 7 bases not matched to a gene. As DNA, the CDR3 is TGCGCCAGCAGACACGGACAGGGCGATAGCAATCAGCCCCAGCATTTT. It encodes CASRHGQGDSNQPQHF.

This chain connects TRBV5-6 to TRBJ1-2; D unclear. Trimming left V 0 bases short and J 0 bases short, with 9 bases between. The CDR3 runs 15 residues. Germline CDR1 reads SGHDT; CDR2 reads YYEEEE. As DNA, the CDR3 is TGTGCCAGCAGCTTGGACAGACAAGCTAACTATGGCTACACCTTC. Translation gives CASSLDRQANYGYTF.